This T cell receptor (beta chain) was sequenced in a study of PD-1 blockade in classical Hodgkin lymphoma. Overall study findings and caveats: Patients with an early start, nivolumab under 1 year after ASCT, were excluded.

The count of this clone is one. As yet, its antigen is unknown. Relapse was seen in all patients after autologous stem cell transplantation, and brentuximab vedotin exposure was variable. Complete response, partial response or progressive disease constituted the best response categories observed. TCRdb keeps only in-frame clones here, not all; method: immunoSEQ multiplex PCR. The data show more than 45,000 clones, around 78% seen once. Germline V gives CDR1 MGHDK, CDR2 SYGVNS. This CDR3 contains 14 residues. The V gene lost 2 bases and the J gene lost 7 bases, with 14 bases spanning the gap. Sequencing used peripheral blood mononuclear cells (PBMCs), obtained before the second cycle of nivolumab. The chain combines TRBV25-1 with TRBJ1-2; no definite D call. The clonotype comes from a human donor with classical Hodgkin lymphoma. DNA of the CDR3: TGTGCCAGCAGTGAAATTCCGGAGGTTGGTGGCTACACCTTC. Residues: CASSEIPEVGGYTF.